This record covers a single T cell receptor beta chain. One end of the junction fails to match germline, which may point to a read error. The authors built bulk TCR libraries by previously described methods with listed TCR primers. TCRdb used MiXCR to reprocess the PCR reads, holding one entry per CDR3 protein. Of 550,000 to 750,000 distinct CDR3 sequences listed, about 20% were seen once; the top ten hold roughly 0.85%. There are 15 residues in the CDR3. The germline gives CDR1 MDHEN, CDR2 SYDVKM. This specimen comes from a study of molecular identifiers for immune sequencing clone quantification. The clonotype comes from a human donor in good health. Some libraries in this study had Jurkat cell RNA spiked in. The sequenced sample consisted of naive CD8+ T cells from blood, with Jurkat cell RNA spiked in. Stated subset: FACS-sorted CD8+CD4-CCR7+CD45RA+ naive T cells. The rearrangement joins TRBV28 to TRBJ2-7, with a possible D match to TRBD2 (6 bases). This CDR3 is CATSLRGLTTGEQYF. The CDR3 nucleotides are TGTGCCACCAGTCTGAGGGGACTTACTACGGGCGAGCAGTACTTC.